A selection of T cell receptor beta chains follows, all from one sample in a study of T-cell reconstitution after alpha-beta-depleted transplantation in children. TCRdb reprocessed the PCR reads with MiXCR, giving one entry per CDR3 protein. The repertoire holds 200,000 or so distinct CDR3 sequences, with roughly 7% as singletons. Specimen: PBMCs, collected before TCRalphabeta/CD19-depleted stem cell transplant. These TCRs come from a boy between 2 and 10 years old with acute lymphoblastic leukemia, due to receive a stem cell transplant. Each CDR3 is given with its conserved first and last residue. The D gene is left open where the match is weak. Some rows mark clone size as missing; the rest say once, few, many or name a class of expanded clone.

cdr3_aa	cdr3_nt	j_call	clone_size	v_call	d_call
CSARVGRDTEAFF	TGCAGTGCTAGAGTAGGCAGGGACACTGAAGCTTTCTTT	TRBJ1-1	many	TRBV20-1	-
CASSLSSGGPNEQFF	TGTGCCAGCAGCTTATCTAGCGGGGGCCCCAATGAGCAGTTCTTC	TRBJ2-1	-	TRBV7-3	TRBD2
CSVGREEETQYF	TGCAGCGTTGGGCGGGAGGAAGAGACCCAGTACTTC	TRBJ2-5	many	TRBV29-1	TRBD2
CASKRTGPRYGYTF	TGTGCCAGCAAAAGGACAGGTCCTCGCTATGGCTACACCTTC	TRBJ1-2	many	TRBV6-2/TRBV6-3	TRBD1
CASSSRGVASEQFF	TGTGCCAGCAGCTCCAGGGGTGTGGCAAGTGAGCAGTTCTTC	TRBJ2-1	once	TRBV7-6	-
CACLRDEQFF	TGTGCCTGCCTTAGGGATGAGCAGTTCTTC	TRBJ2-1	few	TRBV12-3/TRBV12-4	-
CASSLGTSGGQETQYF	TGCGCCAGCAGCTTGGGGACTAGCGGGGGACAGGAGACCCAGTACTTC	TRBJ2-5	few	TRBV5-1	TRBD2
CASSQEKRGGTDTQYF	TGCGCCAGCAGCCAAGAAAAGCGGGGGGGCACAGATACGCAGTATTTT	TRBJ2-3	few	TRBV4-3	TRBD2
CASIAQNTGELFF	TGCGCCAGCATCGCGCAGAACACCGGGGAGCTGTTTTTT	TRBJ2-2	-	TRBV5-1	-
CASSLSPGGWDNEQFF	TGTGCCAGCAGCTTATCCCCAGGGGGCTGGGACAATGAGCAGTTCTTC	TRBJ2-1	-	TRBV7-2	TRBD1
CASSQDSFLGGYTF	TGTGCCAGCAGCCAAGACAGCTTTTTGGGTGGCTACACCTTC	TRBJ1-2	many	TRBV3-1	-
CASSLWGAAYEQYF	TGCGCCAGCAGCTTGTGGGGCGCGGCCTACGAGCAGTACTTC	TRBJ2-7	many	TRBV5-1	-
CASSLLDSGGYF	TGTGCCAGCAGCTTATTGGACAGTGGAGGGTATTTT	TRBJ2-3	many	TRBV5-5	-
CATKSGAGTVNGYTF	TGTGCCACCAAAAGCGGAGCCGGGACAGTAAATGGCTACACCTTC	TRBJ1-2	-	TRBV27	TRBD1
CASSATISNQPQHF	TGTGCCAGCAGCGCGACAATTTCCAATCAGCCCCAGCATTTT	TRBJ1-5	-	TRBV28	-
CASSSTNLLGAQYF	TGTGCCAGCAGCTCGACTAATTTGCTGGGGGCCCAGTACTTC	TRBJ2-5	many	TRBV5-6	-
CSVLQRGEEGNEQFF	TGCAGCGTATTACAGCGGGGGGAGGAGGGCAATGAGCAGTTCTTC	TRBJ2-1	many	TRBV29-1	TRBD2
CASSELAGSYEQYF	TGTGCCAGCAGTGAACTAGCGGGCTCCTACGAGCAGTACTTC	TRBJ2-7	many	TRBV28	TRBD2
CASSPEGVAINTGELFF	TGCGCCAGCAGCCCGGAAGGGGTCGCTATCAACACCGGGGAGCTGTTTTTT	TRBJ2-2	once	TRBV5-1	-
CASSFQRGVGEQYF	TGTGCCAGCAGTTTCCAGCGGGGGGTTGGGGAGCAGTACTTC	TRBJ2-7	many	TRBV12-3/TRBV12-4	TRBD2
CASTGGAGYNEQFF	TGTGCCAGCACAGGGGGCGCGGGTTACAATGAGCAGTTCTTC	TRBJ2-1	many	TRBV12-3/TRBV12-4	TRBD1
CSARDWRNTGELFF	TGCAGTGCTAGAGACTGGAGGAACACCGGGGAGCTGTTTTTT	TRBJ2-2	many	TRBV20-1	-
CASSPPLDGRETQYF	TGTGCCAGCAGCCCGCCCCTTGACGGGCGGGAGACCCAGTACTTC	TRBJ2-5	-	TRBV28	-
CASSLGLAGVADTQYF	TGTGCCAGCAGCTTAGGACTAGCGGGGGTTGCAGATACGCAGTATTTT	TRBJ2-3	many	TRBV7-8	TRBD2
CASSYERRNEQFF	TGTGCCAGCAGTTACGAGAGAAGAAATGAGCAGTTCTTC	TRBJ2-1	many	TRBV6-2/TRBV6-3	-
CASSLTGDTEAFF	TGTGCCAGCAGCTTGACAGGGGACACTGAAGCTTTCTTT	TRBJ1-1	many	TRBV12-3/TRBV12-4	TRBD1
CSARDGQRIYEQYF	TGCAGTGCTAGAGATGGACAGAGGATCTACGAGCAGTACTTC	TRBJ2-7	many	TRBV20-1	-
CSARPTWTGDTEAFF	TGCAGTGCTAGACCTACTTGGACAGGTGACACTGAAGCTTTCTTT	TRBJ1-1	many	TRBV20-1	TRBD1
CASSRVPGASTDTQYF	TGTGCCAGCAGTAGAGTACCGGGAGCTAGCACAGATACGCAGTATTTT	TRBJ2-3	many	TRBV6-1	-
CASSVGANTGELFF	TGTGCCAGCAGCGTAGGGGCGAACACCGGGGAGCTGTTTTTT	TRBJ2-2	many	TRBV9	-
CASSPRGPTGKNTEAFF	TGTGCCAGCTCACCGCGTGGCCCCACAGGGAAGAACACTGAAGCTTTCTTT	TRBJ1-1	-	TRBV18	-
CASSYSGSKGSTGNTIYF	TGTGCCAGCAGTTACTCCGGGTCAAAGGGGTCCACTGGAAACACCATATATTTT	TRBJ1-3	few	TRBV6-5	-
CASCLAAGGGRSNQPQHF	TGTGCCAGCTGTTTAGCCGCTGGGGGTGGTCGGAGCAATCAGCCCCAGCATTTT	TRBJ1-5	few	TRBV12-3/TRBV12-4	-
CSASGGGGAYEQYF	TGCAGTGCTAGTGGAGGGGGCGGGGCCTACGAGCAGTACTTC	TRBJ2-7	many	TRBV20-1	-
CASSSGTSGSINEQYF	TGCGCCAGCAGCTCCGGGACTAGCGGGAGTATAAACGAGCAGTACTTC	TRBJ2-7	many	TRBV5-1	TRBD2
CASSLPGSQGNEQYF	TGTGCCAGCAGCCTGCCCGGGTCCCAGGGAAACGAGCAGTACTTC	TRBJ2-7	many	TRBV4-2	-
CASSAGDGNTEAFF	TGTGCCAGCAGCGCGGGGGACGGCAACACTGAAGCTTTCTTT	TRBJ1-1	few	TRBV9	-
CASSLGDYSYEQYF	TGTGCCAGCAGCTTAGGCGACTACTCCTACGAGCAGTACTTC	TRBJ2-7	many	TRBV7-6	-
CAIHPGTGHNEQFF	TGTGCGATCCACCCCGGGACAGGCCACAATGAGCAGTTCTTC	TRBJ2-1	many	TRBV28	TRBD1
CASRAGGRDTQYF	TGTGCCAGCAGGGCAGGGGGTAGAGATACGCAGTATTTT	TRBJ2-3	few	TRBV25-1	TRBD1
CAWTLAAGTEQYF	TGTGCCTGGACCTTAGCCGCAGGGACCGAGCAGTACTTC	TRBJ2-7	few	TRBV30	-
CASSLTPFGPNQPQHF	TGCGCCAGCAGCTTGACCCCCTTTGGCCCAAATCAGCCCCAGCATTTT	TRBJ1-5	many	TRBV5-1	-
CASSDRDRGHEQYF	TGTGCCAGCAGTGACCGGGACAGGGGCCACGAGCAGTACTTC	TRBJ2-7	many	TRBV6-1	TRBD1
CASSFIWQGGLGNTEAFF	TGTGCCAGCAGTTTTATATGGCAGGGCGGTTTAGGAAACACTGAAGCTTTCTTT	TRBJ1-1	many	TRBV27	-
CASQYSPGGKNQPQHF	TGTGCCAGTCAATACAGCCCAGGGGGCAAGAATCAGCCCCAGCATTTT	TRBJ1-5	-	TRBV12-3/TRBV12-4	TRBD1
CASSLLGYEQFF	TGTGCCAGCAGCTTACTGGGGTATGAGCAGTTCTTC	TRBJ2-1	many	TRBV11-2	-
CSVEDSPLETEAFF	TGCAGCGTTGAAGACAGTCCCTTAGAGACTGAAGCTTTCTTT	TRBJ1-1	many	TRBV29-1	-
CASRPALFGAYEQYF	TGTGCCAGCAGACCGGCCCTCTTCGGGGCTTACGAGCAGTACTTC	TRBJ2-7	many	TRBV28	-
CATSDVGQGRDNEQFF	TGTGCCACCAGTGATGTCGGCCAGGGACGTGACAATGAGCAGTTCTTC	TRBJ2-1	-	TRBV24-1	-
CASSLGSSIYTGELFF	TGTGCCAGCAGCTTAGGTTCTTCGATCTACACCGGGGAGCTGTTTTTT	TRBJ2-2	many	TRBV7-9	-
CASSFNLPGQSHETQYF	TGTGCCAGCAGTTTTAACTTACCGGGCCAATCACACGAGACCCAGTACTTC	TRBJ2-5	-	TRBV28	-
CASSQDHIVVGLSTDTQYF	TGCGCCAGCAGCCAAGATCATATTGTCGTAGGGCTTTCCACAGATACGCAGTATTTT	TRBJ2-3	-	TRBV4-3	-
CSARQGYEQYF	TGCAGTGCTAGACAGGGCTACGAGCAGTACTTC	TRBJ2-7	many	TRBV20-1	-